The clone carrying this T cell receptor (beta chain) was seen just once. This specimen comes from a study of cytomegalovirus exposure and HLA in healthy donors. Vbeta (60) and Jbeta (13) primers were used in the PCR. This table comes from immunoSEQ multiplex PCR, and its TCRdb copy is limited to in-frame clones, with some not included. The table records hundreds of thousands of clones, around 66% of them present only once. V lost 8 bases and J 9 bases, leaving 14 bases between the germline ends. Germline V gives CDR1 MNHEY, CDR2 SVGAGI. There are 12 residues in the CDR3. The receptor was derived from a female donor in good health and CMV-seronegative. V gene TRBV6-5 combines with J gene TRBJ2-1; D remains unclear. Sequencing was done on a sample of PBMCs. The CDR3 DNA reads TGTGCCAGCCGCAGAGGATACGGTGAGCAGTTCTTC. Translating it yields CASRRGYGEQFF.